This T cell receptor beta chain was sequenced for a study of cytomegalovirus exposure and HLA in healthy donors. As concerns this clone: Antigen specificity is unknown.

Overall study results and limits: Later on, a genetic analysis was performed. It linked a missense variant in DCLRE1C with V- and J-gene trimming of TCR beta.

V trimming: 5 bases; J trimming: 5 bases; junction bases outside the gene matches: 4. There are 15 residues in the CDR3. Germline values: CDR1 SGHTA, CDR2 FQGNSA. PCR was performed using 60 Vbeta and 13 Jbeta primers. Generated by immunoSEQ multiplex PCR, the TCRdb table keeps only in-frame clones and is missing some. With 150,000 to 250,000 clones in the sample, the ten largest clones hold less than 0.85%. The receptor was derived from a boy aged 10-17 years in good health and CMV-seronegative. The sample consisted of PBMCs. This chain uses TRBV7-2 with TRBJ2-3; 13 bases are shared with TRBD2. The CDR3 DNA sequence: TGTGCCAGCAGCCCACTAGCGGGGGGGCAAGATACGCAGTATTTT. It is translated as CASSPLAGGQDTQYF.